This T cell receptor (beta chain) was found in a study of T-cell memory formation after mild COVID-19. Regarding the study as a whole: The authors left the SARS-CoV-2 specificity of second-wave clones peaking on day 37 unconfirmed. There was a balanced CD4/CD8 profile in clones contracting day 15 to 85, and later expanders leaned CD4+.

This clonotype was detected only a few times. Antigen unknown. MiXCR, run by TCRdb on the 5' RACE reads, gives a single entry per CDR3 protein. The sample records hundreds of thousands of distinct CDR3 sequences, about a fifth being singletons. This CDR3 is 13 amino acids long. Trimming removed 2 bases from V and 3 bases from J, with 5 bases in between. Germline CDR1 reads GTSNPN; CDR2 reads SVGIG (reference sequence). The source material was PBMCs or a T cell subset sorted from them (not recorded which). This TCR derives from an adult woman who had mild COVID-19 (a few samples of this study predate the infection). Cell type and time point are not known. This chain joins TRBV30 and TRBJ2-6; D is unclear. The CDR3 loop reads CAWSPSGANVLTF. The DNA of the CDR3 is TGTGCCTGGAGTCCGAGTGGGGCCAACGTCCTGACTTTC.